These T cell receptor beta chains were read from a single sample in a study of T cell responses to AZD1222 COVID-19 vaccine. Sequencing was performed with immunoSEQ multiplex PCR; in TCRdb, only in-frame clones are kept and a portion is missing. Among around 99,000 clones listed, 75% to 90% were seen once. Sequencing used peripheral blood, obtained on day 0 of AZD1222 vaccination. The origin of the receptors is an adult in good health. Both conserved end residues are part of each CDR3. A D gene is named only where the DNA matches it firmly. Expanded clones are given a class, and other clones once, few, many or no size at all.

V	size	D	J	DNA	CDR3
TRBV4-3	NA	NA	TRBJ2-2	TGCGCCAGCAGCCAGCCGGGTATGTCCCCCGGGGAGCTGTTTTTT	CASSQPGMSPGELFF
TRBV7-9	NA	TRBD1	TRBJ1-5	TGTGCCAGCAGCCCTACAGGGGGCAATCAGCCCCAGCATTTT	CASSPTGGNQPQHF
TRBV2	NA	TRBD1	TRBJ1-1	TGTGCCAGCAGTGAACGTCGGGGACAGGGTGGGGGGAACACTGAAGCTTTCTTT	CASSERRGQGGGNTEAFF
TRBV5-6	NA	NA	TRBJ1-6	TGTGCCAGCAGCTTTTTTACCAAAAATTCACCCCTCCACTTT	CASSFFTKNSPLHF
TRBV5-1	NA	NA	TRBJ1-4	TGCGCCAGCAGGTTTGAGAACACAGGTGGAGAAAAACTGTTTTTT	CASRFENTGGEKLFF
TRBV9	NA	NA	TRBJ1-2	TGTGCCAGCAGCAACAGGAACTATGGCTACACCTTC	CASSNRNYGYTF
TRBV7-2	NA	TRBD1	TRBJ2-7	TGTGCCAGCAGCCTCGCCGGGACAGGCTACGAGCAGTACTTC	CASSLAGTGYEQYF
TRBV15	once	TRBD2	TRBJ2-5	TGTGCCACCAGCGAAAGACTAGCGGGGGGCGAGACCCAGTACTTC	CATSERLAGGETQYF
TRBV4-1	NA	NA	TRBJ2-4	TGCGCCAGCAGCCAAGGGGGGGGCTTTAGTCAAAAAAACATTCAGTACTTC	CASSQGGGFSQKNIQYF
TRBV9	NA	TRBD2	TRBJ2-5	TGTGCCAGCAGCGTATTAGCGGGAGGGGGAGAGACCCAGTACTTC	CASSVLAGGGETQYF
TRBV12-5	NA	NA	TRBJ1-1	TGTGCTAGTGGTTTGGGCCTGGACATGATGAAAGCCGAAGCTTTCTTT	CASGLGLDMMKAEAFF
TRBV4-3	NA	NA	TRBJ2-5	TGCGCCAGCAGCCAAGCCGACAAGGAAGAGACCCAGTACTTC	CASSQADKEETQYF
TRBV6-1	NA	NA	TRBJ1-4	TGTGCCAGCAGTGACCAGACAGGCGGGAATGAAAAACTGTTTTTT	CASSDQTGGNEKLFF
TRBV9	NA	TRBD1	TRBJ1-1	TGTGCCAGCAGCGACCCGGACAGGGTCACTGAAGCTTTCTTT	CASSDPDRVTEAFF
TRBV15	once	NA	TRBJ1-3	TGTGCCACCAGCAGCGGCCAGGGAAACACCATATATTTT	CATSSGQGNTIYF
TRBV7-6	NA	NA	TRBJ1-3	TGTGCCAGCGGACGGGGCCCGCTGATGGAAAACACCATATATTTT	CASGRGPLMENTIYF
TRBV18	NA	TRBD1	TRBJ2-1	TGTGCCAGCTCACCCCTGGACAGGGATACCAATGAGCAGTTCTTC	CASSPLDRDTNEQFF
TRBV7-2	NA	NA	TRBJ1-4	TGTGCCAGCAGCCTGGGACGGAGGATTAATGAAAAACTGTTTTTT	CASSLGRRINEKLFF